The 7 T cell receptor beta chains presented below share a single source sample, sequenced in a study of Graves' ophthalmopathy and Graves' hyperthyroidism. From RNA, the CDR3 regions of TCR beta chains were amplified and sequenced. The first-round RT-PCR employed HTBI primers together with the Qiagen OneStep RT-PCR kit. A multiplex PCR was then performed as the second round. TCRdb re-analysed the multiplex PCR reads in MiXCR, keeping a single row per CDR3 protein. The sample shows roughly 220,000 distinct CDR3 sequences, around 50% of them seen only once. Sequencing input: peripheral blood. These receptors originate from an adult man with Graves' ophthalmopathy.

The rearrangement joins TRBV29-1 to TRBJ2-5; a weak D match, TRBD2 (5 bases). The CDR3 is made up of 13 amino acids. Trimming cost V 5 bases and J 1 base, with 11 bases left between them. CDR1 is SQVTM and CDR2 is ANQGSEA in the germline V gene. This chain's CDR3 is CSVQDSFQETQYF. The CDR3 DNA reads as TGCAGCGTTCAGGACTCATTCCAAGAGACCCAGTACTTC.

This clonotype was detected only a few times. The gene calls are TRBV5-8 and TRBJ1-6; possibly TRBD1 for D (5 bases). There are 15 residues in the CDR3. V dropped 0 bases and J dropped 5 bases, with 9 bases sitting between them. Germline V gene lookup returns CDR1 SGHTS and CDR2 YDEGEE. The CDR3 reads CASSLEGRDNSPLHF. As DNA, the CDR3 is TGTGCCAGCAGCTTGGAGGGACGGGATAATTCACCCCTCCACTTT.

This chain links TRBV9 with TRBJ1-6; D may be TRBD1 (5 bases). CDR3 size: 18 residues. Germline V lookup: CDR1 SGDLS, CDR2 YYNGEE. V shed 5 bases and J shed 6 bases, with 24 bases lying between them. The CDR3: CASSSGQSGRNGNSPLHF. The CDR3 DNA reads TGTGCCAGCAGTTCAGGACAATCTGGACGGAATGGTAATTCACCCCTCCACTTT.

The rearrangement links TRBV7-6 to TRBJ2-3; 10 bases fit TRBD2. Germline CDR1 reads SGHVS; CDR2 reads FNYEAQ. The V segment lost 3 bases and the J segment 0 bases; nucleotides outside the gene matches: 3. The CDR3 extends over 16 amino acids. The CDR3 here is CASSFLAGVSTDTQYF. Here the CDR3 DNA reads TGTGCCAGCAGCTTCCTAGCGGGAGTTAGCACAGATACGCAGTATTTT. Drawing the rest from reference TRBV7-6 and TRBJ2-3, the complete variable domain is GAGVSQSPRYKVTKRGQDVALRCDPISGHVSLYWYRQALGQGPEFLTYFNYEAQQDKSGLPNDRFSAERPEGSISTLTIQRTEQRDSAMYRCASSFLAGVSTDTQYFGPGTRLTVL.

In its sample, this clonotype was seen a few times. J is TRBJ1-2 and V is TRBV20-1; D unresolved. In germline, CDR1 is DFQATT, CDR2 SNEGSKA (reference sequence). V dropped 4 bases and J dropped 7 bases, with 10 bases sitting between them. This CDR3 comprises 11 residues. The CDR3 nucleotides read TGCAGTGCTACCTATCGCCTTGGCTACACCTTC. This sequence encodes CSATYRLGYTF.

The rearrangement joins TRBV20-1 to TRBJ1-1; maybe TRBD1 (6 bases). V gave up 2 bases and J gave up 5 bases, with 15 bases separating them. The CDR3 covers 14 residues. Germline V gives CDR1 DFQATT, CDR2 SNEGSKA (reference sequence). Here the CDR3 reads CSARSGGARTEAFF. As DNA, the CDR3 is TGCAGTGCTAGATCTGGGGGGGCAAGGACTGAAGCTTTCTTT.

In this sample, this clonotype turned up once. This may stem from a read error, because a much larger clone lies one nucleotide away. The chain carries TRBV7-7 and TRBJ1-1; a possible D gene is TRBD1 (6 bases). This CDR3 is 13 amino acids long. Germline V CDR1 and CDR2: SSHAT, FNYEAQ (reference sequence). CDR3 region: CASSFDRNTGAFF. CDR3 bases: TGTGCTAGCAGCTTTGACAGGAACACTGGAGCTTTCTTT. Together with reference TRBV7-7 and TRBJ1-1, the CDR3 gives the full variable domain: GAGVSQSPRYKVTKRGQDVTLRCDPISSHATLYWYQQALGQGPEFLTYFNYEAQPDKSGLPSDRFSAERPEGSISTLTIQRTEQRDSAMYRCASSFDRNTGAFFGQGTRLTVV.